This TCR beta chain is drawn from a study of cytomegalovirus exposure and HLA in healthy donors. Findings of the study overall: The authors later found most CMV-associated TCR beta chains appeared HLA-restricted.

The germline V gene has CDR1 SEHNR and CDR2 FQNEAQ (reference sequence). Deletions cut 4 bases from V and 3 bases from J, with 15 bases between. There are 15 residues in the CDR3. A few counts support this clone. Antigen specificity is unknown. The PCR was carried out with 60 Vbeta primers and 13 Jbeta primers. Assay used: immunoSEQ multiplex PCR; TCRdb lists only in-frame clones, some missing. The data show about 190,000 clones, approximately 70% seen once. The V call is TRBV7-9, the J call TRBJ1-1, with a possible D match to TRBD1 (6 bases). Sequencing input: PBMCs. The TCR originated in a woman between 25 and 40 years old in good health and CMV-seropositive. CDR3 residues: CASSSLQGLDTEAFF. CDR3 coding DNA: TGTGCCAGCAGCTCTTTACAGGGATTGGACACTGAAGCTTTCTTT.